This TCR beta chain was profiled in a study of Graves' ophthalmopathy and Graves' hyperthyroidism. This clonotype was found many times. The CDR3 runs 15 residues. Trimming left V 1 base short and J 7 bases short, with 14 bases between. The germline V gene encodes CDR1 MGHDK and CDR2 SYGVNS. Transcripts of RNA were the source for amplifying TCR beta CDR3 regions. First-round RT-PCR with HTBI primers preceded a second-round multiplex PCR. TCRdb analysed the multiplex PCR reads with MiXCR anew, one entry per CDR3 protein. The sample gives about 370,000 distinct CDR3 sequences, 15% to 20% of which show up once; 1.6% is in the top ten.

This sequence originates from a woman in her late teens or twenties with Graves' ophthalmopathy. The sequencing sample was made of peripheral blood. This rearrangement joins TRBV25-1 to TRBJ2-4; D is perhaps TRBD1 or TRBD2 (5 bases each). CDR3 nucleotide sequence: TGTGCCAGCAGTGAATCGTGGGGACCCCGGAACATTCAGTACTTC. Residues: CASSESWGPRNIQYF.